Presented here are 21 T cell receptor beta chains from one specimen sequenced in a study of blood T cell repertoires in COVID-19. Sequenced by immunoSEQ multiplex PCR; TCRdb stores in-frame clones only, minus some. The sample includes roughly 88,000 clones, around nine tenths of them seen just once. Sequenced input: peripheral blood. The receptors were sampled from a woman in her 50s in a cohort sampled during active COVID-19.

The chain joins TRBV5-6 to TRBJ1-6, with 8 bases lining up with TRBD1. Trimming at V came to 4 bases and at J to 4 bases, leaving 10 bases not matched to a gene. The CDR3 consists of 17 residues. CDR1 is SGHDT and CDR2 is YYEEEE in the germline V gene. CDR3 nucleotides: TGTGCCAGCAGCCGAGGACAGGGCGGATTTTATAATTCACCCCTCCACTTT. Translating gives CASSRGQGGFYNSPLHF.

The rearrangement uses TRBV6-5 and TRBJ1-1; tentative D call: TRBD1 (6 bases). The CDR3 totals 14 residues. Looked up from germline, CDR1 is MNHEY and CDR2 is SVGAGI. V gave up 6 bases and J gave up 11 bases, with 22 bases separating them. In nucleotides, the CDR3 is TGTGCCAGCAGAGCCGGGACAAAGGTTGAAGGGGCTTTCTTT. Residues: CASRAGTKVEGAFF.

DNA of the CDR3: TGTGCCAGCAGCGCCGGGACAGGGGGCAATGAGCAGTTCTTC. Encoded protein: CASSAGTGGNEQFF. V and J are TRBV5-4 and TRBJ2-1; 11 bases match TRBD1. Per the germline V gene, CDR1 is SGHNT and CDR2 is YYREEE (reference sequence). Trimming removed 4 bases from V and 6 bases from J; junction bases left unmatched: 3. This CDR3 is built from 14 residues. The full variable domain, completed using reference TRBV5-4 and TRBJ2-1, is ETGVTQSPTHLIKTRGQQVTLRCSSQSGHNTVSWYQQALGQGPQFIFQYYREEENGRGNFPPRFSGLQFPNYSSELNVNALELDDSALYLCASSAGTGGNEQFFGPGTRLTVL.

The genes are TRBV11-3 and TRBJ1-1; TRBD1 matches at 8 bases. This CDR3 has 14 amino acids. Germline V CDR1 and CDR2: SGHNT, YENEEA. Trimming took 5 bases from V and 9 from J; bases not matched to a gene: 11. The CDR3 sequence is CASSITLTGDQAFF. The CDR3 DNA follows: TGTGCCAGCAGCATTACCTTGACAGGGGATCAAGCTTTCTTT.

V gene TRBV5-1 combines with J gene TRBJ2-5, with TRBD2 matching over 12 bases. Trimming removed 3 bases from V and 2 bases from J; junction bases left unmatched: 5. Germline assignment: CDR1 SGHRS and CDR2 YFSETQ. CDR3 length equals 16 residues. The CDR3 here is CASSSGLAGKQETQYF. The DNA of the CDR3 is TGCGCCAGCAGCTCCGGACTAGCGGGAAAACAAGAGACCCAGTACTTC.

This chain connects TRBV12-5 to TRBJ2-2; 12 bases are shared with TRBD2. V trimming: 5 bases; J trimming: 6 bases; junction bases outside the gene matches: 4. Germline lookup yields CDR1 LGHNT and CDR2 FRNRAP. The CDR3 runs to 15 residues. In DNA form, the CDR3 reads TGTGCTAGTGGTCCCCGACTAGCGGGAGCCGGGGAGCTGTTTTTT. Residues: CASGPRLAGAGELFF.

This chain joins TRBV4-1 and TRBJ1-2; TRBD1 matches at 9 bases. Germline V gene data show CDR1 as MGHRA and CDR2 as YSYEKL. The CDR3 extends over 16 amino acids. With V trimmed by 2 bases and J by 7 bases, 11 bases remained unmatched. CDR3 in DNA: TGCGCCAGCAGCCAACTCACGGGACAGGGCCGGTCTGGCTACACCTTC. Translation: CASSQLTGQGRSGYTF.

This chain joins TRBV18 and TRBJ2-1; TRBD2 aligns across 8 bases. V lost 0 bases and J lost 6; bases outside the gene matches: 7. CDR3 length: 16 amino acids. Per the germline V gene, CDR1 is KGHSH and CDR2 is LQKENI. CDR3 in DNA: TGTGCCAGCTCACCACCGGCGGGGGGCCTGGGCAATGAGCAGTTCTTC. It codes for CASSPPAGGLGNEQFF.

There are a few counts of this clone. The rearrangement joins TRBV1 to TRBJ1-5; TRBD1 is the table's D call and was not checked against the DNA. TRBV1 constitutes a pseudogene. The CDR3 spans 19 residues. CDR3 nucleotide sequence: TGCACCAGCAGCCAAGTTGGGGACAGGCGGATTCAAGTGAATCAGCCCCAGCATTTT. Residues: CTSSQVGDRRIQVNQPQHF.

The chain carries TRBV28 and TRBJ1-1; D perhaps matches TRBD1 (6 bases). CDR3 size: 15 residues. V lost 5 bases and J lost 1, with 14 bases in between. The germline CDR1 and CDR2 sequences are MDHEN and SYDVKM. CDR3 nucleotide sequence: TGTGCCAGCAGTAATAAGGGGGTCGGGAACACTGAAGCTTTCTTT. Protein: CASSNKGVGNTEAFF.

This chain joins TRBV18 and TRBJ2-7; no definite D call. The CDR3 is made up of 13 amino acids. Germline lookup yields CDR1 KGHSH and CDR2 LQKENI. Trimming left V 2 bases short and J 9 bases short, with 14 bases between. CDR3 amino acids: CASSPAGSYRQYF. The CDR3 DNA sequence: TGTGCCAGCTCACCAGCAGGTTCCTATCGGCAGTACTTC.

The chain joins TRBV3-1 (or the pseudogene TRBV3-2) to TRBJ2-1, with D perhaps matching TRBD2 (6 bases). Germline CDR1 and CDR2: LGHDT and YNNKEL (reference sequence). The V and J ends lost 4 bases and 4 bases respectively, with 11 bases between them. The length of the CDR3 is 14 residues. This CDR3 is CASSRWRDYNEQFF. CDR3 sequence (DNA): TGTGCCAGCAGCCGATGGCGGGATTACAATGAGCAGTTCTTC.

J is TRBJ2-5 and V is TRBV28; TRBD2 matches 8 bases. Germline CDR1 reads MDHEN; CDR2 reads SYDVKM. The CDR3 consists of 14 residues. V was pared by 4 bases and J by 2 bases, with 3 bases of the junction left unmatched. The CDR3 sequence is CASSSLAVQETQYF. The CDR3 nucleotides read TGTGCCAGCAGTTCACTAGCGGTTCAAGAGACCCAGTACTTC.

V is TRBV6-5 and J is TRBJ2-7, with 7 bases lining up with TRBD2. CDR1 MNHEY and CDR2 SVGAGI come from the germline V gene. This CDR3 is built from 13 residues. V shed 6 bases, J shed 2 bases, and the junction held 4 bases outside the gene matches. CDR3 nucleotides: TGTGCCAGCAGGGGACTAAATGCCTACGAGCAGTACTTC. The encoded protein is CASRGLNAYEQYF.

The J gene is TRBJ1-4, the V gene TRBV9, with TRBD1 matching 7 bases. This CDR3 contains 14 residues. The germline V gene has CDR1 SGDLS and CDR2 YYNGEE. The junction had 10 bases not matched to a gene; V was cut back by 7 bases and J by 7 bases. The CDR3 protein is CASSRDRGSEKLFF. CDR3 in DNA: TGTGCCAGCTCCCGGGACAGAGGTAGTGAAAAACTGTTTTTT. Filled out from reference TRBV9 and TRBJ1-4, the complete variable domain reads DSGVTQTPKHLITATGQRVTLRCSPRSGDLSVYWYQQSLDQGLQFLIQYYNGEERAKGNILERFSAQQFPDLHSELNLSSLELGDSALYFCASSRDRGSEKLFFGSGTQLSVL.

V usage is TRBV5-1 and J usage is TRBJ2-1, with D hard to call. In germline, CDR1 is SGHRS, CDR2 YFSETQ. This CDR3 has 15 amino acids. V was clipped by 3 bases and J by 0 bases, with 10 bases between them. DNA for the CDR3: TGCGCCAGCAGCTCTATAGCTTCCTCCTACAATGAGCAGTTCTTC. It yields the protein CASSSIASSYNEQFF. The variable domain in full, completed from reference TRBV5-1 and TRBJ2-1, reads KAGVTQTPRYLIKTRGQQVTLSCSPISGHRSVSWYQQTPGQGLQFLFEYFSETQRNKGNFPGRFSGRQFSNSRSEMNVSTLELGDSALYLCASSSIASSYNEQFFGPGTRLTVL.

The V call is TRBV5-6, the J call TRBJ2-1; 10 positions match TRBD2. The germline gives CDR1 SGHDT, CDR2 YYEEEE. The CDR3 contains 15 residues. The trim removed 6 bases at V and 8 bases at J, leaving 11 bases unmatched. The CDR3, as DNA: TGTGCCAGCATCCCCAGCGGGAGGGCCCGGTATGAGCAGTTCTTC. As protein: CASIPSGRARYEQFF. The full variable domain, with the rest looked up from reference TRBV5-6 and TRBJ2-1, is DAGVTQSPTHLIKTRGQQVTLRCSPKSGHDTVSWYQQALGQGPQFIFQYYEEEERQRGNFPDRFSGHQFPNYSSELNVNALLLGDSALYLCASIPSGRARYEQFFGPGTRLTVL.

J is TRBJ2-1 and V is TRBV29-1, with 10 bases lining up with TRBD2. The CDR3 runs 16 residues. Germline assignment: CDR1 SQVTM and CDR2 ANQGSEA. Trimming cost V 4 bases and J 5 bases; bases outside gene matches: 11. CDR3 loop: CSVGPLTSGKNNEQFF. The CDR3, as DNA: TGCAGCGTTGGCCCTCTAACTAGCGGGAAGAACAATGAGCAGTTCTTC.

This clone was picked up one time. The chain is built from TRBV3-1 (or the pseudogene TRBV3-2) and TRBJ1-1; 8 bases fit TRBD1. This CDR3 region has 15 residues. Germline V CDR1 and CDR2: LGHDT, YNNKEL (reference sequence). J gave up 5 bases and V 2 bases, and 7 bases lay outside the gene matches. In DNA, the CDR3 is TGTGCCAGCAGCCAATTGTCCAGGGGGCTTACTGAAGCTTTCTTT. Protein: CASSQLSRGLTEAFF.

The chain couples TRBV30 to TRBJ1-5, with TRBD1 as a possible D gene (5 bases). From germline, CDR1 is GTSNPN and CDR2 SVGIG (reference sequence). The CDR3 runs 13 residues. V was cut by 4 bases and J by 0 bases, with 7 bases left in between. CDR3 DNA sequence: TGTGCCTGGACGACAGATAGCAATCAGCCCCAGCATTTT. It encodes CAWTTDSNQPQHF.

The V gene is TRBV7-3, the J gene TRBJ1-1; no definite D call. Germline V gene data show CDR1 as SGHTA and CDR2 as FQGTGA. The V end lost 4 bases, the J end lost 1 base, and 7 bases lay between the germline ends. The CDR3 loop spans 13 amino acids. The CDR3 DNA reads TGTGCCAGCAGCTCCCAGAAGAACACTGAAGCTTTCTTT. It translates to CASSSQKNTEAFF.